One and the same sample provided the 13 T cell receptor beta chains below, sequenced in a study of OX40 agonist ivuxolimab in advanced cancers. Receptor amplification or capture employed the immunoSEQ multiplex PCR assay. The immuneACCESS repertoire file appears here via TCRdb, limited to in-frame rearrangements. These files lack a portion of the clones; in checked studies, under half of the deficit traces to unresolved V genes, and the cause of the others is not known. Within this sample are around 100,000 clones, with more than 85% of them counted one time only. 0.31% of the sample is in the top ten clones. Sequencing was performed on CD4+ or CD8+ T cells sorted from blood, taken in a trial of the OX40 agonist ivuxolimab. These receptors all stem from an adult with an advanced solid tumor such as melanoma, head and neck, liver or kidney cancer.

Only one count was recorded for this clone. The chain carries TRBV4-2 and TRBJ2-7; TRBD2 agrees at 7 bases. From germline, CDR1 is LGHNA and CDR2 YNFKEQ. CDR3 length: 18 residues. The V and J ends lost 5 bases and 5 bases, in that order; junction bases with no gene match: 21. CDR3 amino acids: CASSTHSAGDRRVDEQYF. The CDR3 DNA follows: TGTGCCAGCAGCACTCACAGTGCGGGAGATCGTCGGGTAGACGAGCAGTACTTC.

The chain combines TRBV5-1 with TRBJ1-6; D gene ambiguous. The CDR3 length is 15 residues. The V end was cut by 0 bases, the J end by 2 bases, with 6 bases between. Germline V CDR1 and CDR2: SGHRS, YFSETQ. Here the CDR3 reads CASSLETTYNSPLHF. CDR3 DNA sequence: TGCGCCAGCAGCTTGGAGACAACCTATAATTCACCCCTCCACTTT.

V usage is TRBV30 and J usage is TRBJ1-5; tentative D call: TRBD1 (5 bases). Trimming shortened V by 6 bases and J by 5 bases, and 17 bases separated the two germline ends. The CDR3 runs to 14 residues. Germline CDR1 reads GTSNPN; CDR2 reads SVGIG (reference sequence). For the CDR3, the DNA is TGTGCCTGCCAGACAGCGAACCAGGATCAGCCCCAGCATTTT. It yields the protein CACQTANQDQPQHF.

This CDR3 reads CASSQGVQETQYF. CDR3 DNA: TGCGCCAGCAGCCAAGGGGTACAAGAGACCCAGTACTTC. The chain uses TRBV4-3 and TRBJ2-5; D gene ambiguous. V lost 1 base, J lost 2 bases, and 5 bases lay in between. Germline lookup yields CDR1 LGHNA and CDR2 YSLEER. This CDR3 has 13 amino acids.

This sequence joins TRBV4-3 and TRBJ2-7; D gene uncertain. Germline assignment: CDR1 LGHNA and CDR2 YSLEER. The CDR3 runs 16 residues. Between the trimmed V and J ends, which lost 0 bases and 4 bases, there was a span of 16 bases. The CDR3 coding sequence is TGCGCCAGCAGCCAAGATATAATTACAATCGGGTACGAGCAGTACTTC. Protein: CASSQDIITIGYEQYF.

The chain combines TRBV9 with TRBJ2-5, with 10 bases that match TRBD2. The V gene end was trimmed by 0 bases and the J gene end by 1 base; junction bases not matched to a gene: 3. Germline V gene data show CDR1 as SGDLS and CDR2 as YYNGEE. This CDR3 contains 16 residues. CDR3 region: CASSVGASGSQETQYF. Written as DNA, the CDR3 is TGTGCCAGCAGCGTAGGGGCTAGCGGGAGCCAAGAGACCCAGTACTTC.

The V gene is TRBV5-6, the J gene TRBJ2-5; D is unclear. The CDR3 has 13 residues. CDR1 SGHDT and CDR2 YYEEEE come from the germline V gene. V lost 0 bases to trimming and J lost 3 bases, with 6 bases between them. CDR3 coding DNA: TGTGCCAGCAGCTTGGAACTTAAAGAGACCCAGTACTTC. This encodes CASSLELKETQYF.

V and J are TRBV2 and TRBJ2-7; the match to TRBD2 covers 9 bases. Germline V CDR1 and CDR2: SNHLY, FYNNEI. J was trimmed by 3 bases and V by 8 bases; bases with no gene match: 14. The CDR3 contains 16 residues. The CDR3 here is CASGTSTRGRVYEQYF. In DNA, the CDR3 is TGTGCCAGCGGGACTAGCACGAGGGGGAGGGTCTACGAGCAGTACTTC.

This clone appeared once. This chain joins TRBV5-1 and TRBJ2-3; 8 bases map to TRBD2. Germline-derived CDR1 and CDR2 are SGHRS and YFSETQ. The CDR3 runs to 17 residues. V lost 0 bases, J lost 0 bases, and 6 bases stayed unmatched. CDR3 nucleotide sequence: TGCGCCAGCAGCTTGGCACCTAGCGGGCCCAGCACAGATACGCAGTATTTT. The encoded protein is CASSLAPSGPSTDTQYF.

The genes are TRBV6-1 and TRBJ1-5; 8 nucleotides agree with TRBD1. V dropped 2 bases and J dropped 6; count of bases not matched to a gene: 18. This CDR3 comprises 19 residues. Germline CDR1 is MNHNS and CDR2 is SASEGT. The CDR3 region has the DNA TGTGCCAGCAGTGAATCGAGTGGCGGGACAGGACAAGGAGGTCAGCCCCAGCATTTT. It codes for CASSESSGGTGQGGQPQHF.

The rearrangement uses TRBV5-4 and TRBJ1-2, with a weak D call TRBD1 (6 bases). The V end was cut by 6 bases, the J end by 3 bases, with 12 bases between. Germline CDR1 SGHNT, CDR2 YYREEE (reference sequence). The CDR3 is made up of 13 amino acids. The CDR3, as DNA: TGTGCCAGCAACCCACAGGGAGACTATGGCTACACCTTC. Protein: CASNPQGDYGYTF.

The DNA for the CDR3 is TGTGCCAGCAGCTGGGCAGGACAGGGAGATACGCAGTATTTT. It translates to CASSWAGQGDTQYF. V and J are TRBV5-5 and TRBJ2-3, with 8 bases lining up with TRBD1. The CDR3 loop spans 14 amino acids. J was trimmed by 5 bases and V by 3 bases; bases with no gene match: 5. Per germline, CDR1 SGHKS and CDR2 YYEKEE (reference sequence).

The genes are TRBV9 and TRBJ1-1; the match to TRBD1 covers 9 bases. With 4 bases clipped from V and 3 bases from J, the junction kept 4 bases outside the gene matches. CDR1 and CDR2 (germline): SGDLS, YYNGEE. The CDR3 covers 14 residues. The CDR3 loop reads CASSPNRGHTEAFF. The CDR3 DNA follows: TGTGCCAGCAGCCCCAACAGGGGGCACACTGAAGCTTTCTTT.